These 13 T cell receptor beta chains originate from one sample sequenced in a study of shared clonotypes between healthy human individuals. CD45RO negativity and positive selection for CCR7 defined naive CD8 cells, a population that excluded terminally differentiated effector memory CD45RA+ cells. Data came from immunoSEQ multiplex PCR; TCRdb stores just in-frame clones and leaves some out. The sample yields about 820,000 clones, about 91% seen once. Sequencing was performed on naive CD8+ T cells sorted from blood. The receptors were gathered from a man younger than 40 in good health.

The CDR3 reads CASSVVGSRGNEQFF. CDR3 sequence (DNA): TGTGCCAGCAGCGTAGTAGGGTCTAGGGGCAATGAGCAGTTCTTC. The chain employs TRBV9 and TRBJ2-1, with a tentative D call TRBD1 (5 bases). V lost 0 bases and J 6 bases, leaving 13 bases between the germline ends. Looked up from germline, CDR1 is SGDLS and CDR2 is YYNGEE. The CDR3 runs 15 residues.

The V call is TRBV2, the J call TRBJ2-3, with TRBD2 as a possible D gene (5 bases). The CDR3 is made up of 15 amino acids. The V gene lost 1 base and the J gene lost 0 bases, with 8 bases spanning the gap. Germline values: CDR1 SNHLY, CDR2 FYNNEI. The CDR3 nucleotides are TGTGCCAGCAGTGAAGGGAGCGGCAGCACAGATACGCAGTATTTT. Translation: CASSEGSGSTDTQYF.

The gene calls are TRBV19 and TRBJ2-3, with TRBD2 identical over 9 bases. Trimming removed 2 bases from V and 9 bases from J; junction bases left unmatched: 3. This CDR3 region has 13 residues. Germline V CDR1 and CDR2: LNHDA, SQIVND (reference sequence). The CDR3: CASSIIAGDTQYF. CDR3 sequence (DNA): TGTGCCAGTAGTATAATAGCGGGAGACACGCAGTATTTT. The complete variable domain, with remaining parts taken from reference TRBV19 and TRBJ2-3, reads DGGITQSPKYLFRKEGQNVTLSCEQNLNHDAMYWYRQDPGQGLRLIYYSQIVNDFQKGDIAEGYSVSREKKESFPLTVTSAQKNPTAFYLCASSIIAGDTQYFGPGTRLTVL.

The chain employs TRBV10-2 and TRBJ2-7; D is uncertain. Germline-derived CDR1 and CDR2 are WSHSY and SAAADI. Trimming left V 2 bases short and J 3 bases short, with 8 bases between. The CDR3 loop spans 13 amino acids. The CDR3 bases are TGCGCCAGCAGTGAGCTCGCGGTCTACGAGCAGTACTTC. Its protein is CASSELAVYEQYF.

The V and J genes are TRBV7-8 and TRBJ2-7, with D perhaps matching TRBD2 (6 bases). This CDR3 spans 13 amino acids. CDR1 is SGHVS and CDR2 is FQNEAQ in the germline V gene. Trimming took 7 bases from V and 3 from J, leaving 13 bases between them. CDR3 sequence: CASTIAAYYEQYF. In nucleotides, the CDR3 is TGTGCCAGCACCATAGCGGCGTACTACGAGCAGTACTTC.

This chain links TRBV10-2 with TRBJ2-1, with TRBD2 matching over 9 bases. The J segment lost 3 bases and the V segment lost 6 bases, leaving 6 bases of the junction unmatched. CDR3 length: 15 residues. In germline, CDR1 is WSHSY, CDR2 SAAADI. CDR3 residues: CASSLSGSDYNEQFF. The CDR3 DNA sequence: TGCGCCAGCAGCCTTAGCGGGAGTGACTACAATGAGCAGTTCTTC.

The chain couples TRBV2 to TRBJ2-7; no clear D gene. This CDR3 region has 13 residues. In germline, CDR1 is SNHLY, CDR2 FYNNEI. V gave up 7 bases and J gave up 3 bases, with 13 bases separating them. The CDR3 loop reads CASKSPIHYEQYF. Written as DNA, the CDR3 is TGTGCCAGCAAGTCCCCTATCCACTACGAGCAGTACTTC.

The chain combines TRBV29-1 with TRBJ2-1; TRBD2 is a possible D gene (6 bases). Trimming pared 0 bases from V and 3 bases from J, leaving 12 bases between. The CDR3 contains 15 residues. CDR1 and CDR2 from the germline V gene are SQVTM and ANQGSEA. The CDR3 sequence is CSVEDERTIYNEQFF. The CDR3 DNA reads as TGCAGCGTTGAAGACGAACGGACTATCTACAATGAGCAGTTCTTC.

This clone was seen once. The chain uses TRBV7-8 and TRBJ2-1; 9 bases are a match to TRBD1. Per germline, CDR1 SGHVS and CDR2 FQNEAQ. CDR3 length: 16 amino acids. The J segment lost 8 bases and the V segment lost 4 bases, leaving 12 bases of the junction unmatched. The CDR3 reads CASSSNLGTGYDEQFF. The CDR3 DNA reads TGTGCCAGCAGCTCGAACCTAGGGACAGGGTACGATGAGCAGTTCTTC.

The chain links TRBV7-9 to TRBJ2-2, with TRBD1 as a possible D gene (6 bases). V was pared by 1 base and J by 5 bases, with 14 bases between. Germline lookup yields CDR1 SEHNR and CDR2 FQNEAQ (reference sequence). This CDR3 is 16 amino acids long. DNA of the CDR3: TGTGCCAGCAGCTTAGTAGGGGGACGGAAGACCGGGGAGCTGTTTTTT. The encoded protein is CASSLVGGRKTGELFF.

The chain links TRBV28 to TRBJ2-7; 11 nucleotides match TRBD2. V gave up 5 bases and J gave up 5 bases; unmatched junction bases: 11. The CDR3 is 16 residues long. Germline CDR1 MDHEN, CDR2 SYDVKM. The CDR3 nucleotides are TGTGCCAGCAGTGCCCTCACTAGCGGGAGTTTGAACGAGCAGTACTTC. Amino acid sequence: CASSALTSGSLNEQYF. Variable domain in full (rest from reference TRBV28 and TRBJ2-7): DVKVTQSSRYLVKRTGEKVFLECVQDMDHENMFWYRQDPGLGLRLIYFSYDVKMKEKGDIPEGYSVSREKKERFSLILESASTNQTSMYLCASSALTSGSLNEQYFGPGTRLTVT.

The chain has TRBV30 and TRBJ2-7; no definite D call. The V end lost 0 bases, the J end lost 0 bases, and 15 bases lay between the germline ends. The germline V gene has CDR1 GTSNPN and CDR2 SVGIG (reference sequence). This CDR3 is built from 16 residues. CDR3 protein: CAWSVLSSMSSYEQYF. CDR3 nucleotides: TGTGCCTGGAGTGTACTAAGTAGCATGAGCTCCTACGAGCAGTACTTC.

The chain uses TRBV11-2 and TRBJ1-5; 10 positions match TRBD1. The V and J ends lost 4 bases and 1 base, in that order; junction bases with no gene match: 7. Germline lookup yields CDR1 SGHAT and CDR2 FQNNGV. CDR3 length: 17 amino acids. In DNA form, the CDR3 reads TGTGCCAGCAGCTCCGGGACAGGGGTGTGGAGCAATCAGCCCCAGCATTTT. Translated: CASSSGTGVWSNQPQHF.